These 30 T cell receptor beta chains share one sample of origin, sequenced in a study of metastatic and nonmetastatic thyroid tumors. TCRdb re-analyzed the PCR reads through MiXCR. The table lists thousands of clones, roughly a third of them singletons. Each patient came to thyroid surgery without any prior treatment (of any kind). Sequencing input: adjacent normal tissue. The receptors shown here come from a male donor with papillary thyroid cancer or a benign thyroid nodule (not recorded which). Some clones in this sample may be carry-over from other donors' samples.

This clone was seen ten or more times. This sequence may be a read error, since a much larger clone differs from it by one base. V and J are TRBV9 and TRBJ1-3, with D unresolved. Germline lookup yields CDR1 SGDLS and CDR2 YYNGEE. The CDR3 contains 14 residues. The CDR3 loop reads CASSVAPDGDTTYF. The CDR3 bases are TGTGCCAGCAGCGTAGCCCCTGATGGAGACACCACATATTTT.

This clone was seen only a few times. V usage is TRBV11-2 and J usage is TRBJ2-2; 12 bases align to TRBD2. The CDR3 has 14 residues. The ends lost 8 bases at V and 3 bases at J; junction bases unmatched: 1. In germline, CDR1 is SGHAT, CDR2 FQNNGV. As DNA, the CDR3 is TGTGCCAGCCGACTAGCGGGGGACACCGGGGAGCTGTTTTTT. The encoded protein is CASRLAGDTGELFF. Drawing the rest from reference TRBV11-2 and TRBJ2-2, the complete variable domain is EAGVAQSPRYKIIEKRQSVAFWCNPISGHATLYWYQQILGQGPKLLIQFQNNGVVDDSQLPKDRFSAERLKGVDSTLKIQPAKLEDSAVYLCASRLAGDTGELFFGEGSRLTVL.

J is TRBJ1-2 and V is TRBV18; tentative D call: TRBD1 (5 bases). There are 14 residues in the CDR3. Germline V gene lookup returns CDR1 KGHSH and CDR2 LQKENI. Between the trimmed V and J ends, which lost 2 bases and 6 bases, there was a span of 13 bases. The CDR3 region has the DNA TGTGCCAGCTCACCAATCAGGGTTGGGGATGGCTACACCTTC. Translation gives CASSPIRVGDGYTF.

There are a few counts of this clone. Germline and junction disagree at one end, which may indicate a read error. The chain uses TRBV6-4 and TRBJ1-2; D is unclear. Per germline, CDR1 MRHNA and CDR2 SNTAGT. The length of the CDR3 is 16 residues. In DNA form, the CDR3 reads TGTGCTAGCAGAGGACTAGGCTGGGATCATGACTATGGCTACACCTTC. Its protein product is CASRGLGWDHDYGYTF.

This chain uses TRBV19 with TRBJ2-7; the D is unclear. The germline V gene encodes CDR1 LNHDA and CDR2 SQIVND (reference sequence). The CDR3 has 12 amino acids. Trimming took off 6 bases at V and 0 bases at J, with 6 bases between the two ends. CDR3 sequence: CASSLSSYEQYF. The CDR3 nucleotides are TGTGCCAGTAGCCTAAGCTCCTACGAGCAGTACTTC.

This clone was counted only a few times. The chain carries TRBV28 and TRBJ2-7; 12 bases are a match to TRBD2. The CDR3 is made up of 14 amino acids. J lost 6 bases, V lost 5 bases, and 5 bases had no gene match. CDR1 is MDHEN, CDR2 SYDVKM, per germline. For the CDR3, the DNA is TGTGCCAGCAGTCTGACTAGCGGGAGACTCGAGCAGTACTTC. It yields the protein CASSLTSGRLEQYF.

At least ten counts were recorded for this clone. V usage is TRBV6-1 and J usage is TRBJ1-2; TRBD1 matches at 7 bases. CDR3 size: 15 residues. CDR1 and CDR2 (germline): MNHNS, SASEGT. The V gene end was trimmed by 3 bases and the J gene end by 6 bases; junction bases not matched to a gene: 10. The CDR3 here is CASSDSPRGRNGYTF. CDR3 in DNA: TGTGCCAGCAGTGATTCACCCAGGGGGAGGAATGGCTACACCTTC.

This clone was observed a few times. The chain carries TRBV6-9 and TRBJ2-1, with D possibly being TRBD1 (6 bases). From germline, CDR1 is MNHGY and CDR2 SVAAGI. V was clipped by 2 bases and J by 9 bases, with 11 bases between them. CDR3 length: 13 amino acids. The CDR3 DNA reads TGTGCCAGCAGTTATACAGGGTCGGTTGAGCAGTTCTTC. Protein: CASSYTGSVEQFF.

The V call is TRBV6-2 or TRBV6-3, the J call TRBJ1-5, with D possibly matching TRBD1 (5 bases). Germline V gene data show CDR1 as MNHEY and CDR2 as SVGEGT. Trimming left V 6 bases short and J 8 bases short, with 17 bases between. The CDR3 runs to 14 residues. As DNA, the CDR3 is TGTGCCAGCAGGCCCCCGGGACCCTCTAAGCCCCAGCATTTT. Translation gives CASRPPGPSKPQHF.

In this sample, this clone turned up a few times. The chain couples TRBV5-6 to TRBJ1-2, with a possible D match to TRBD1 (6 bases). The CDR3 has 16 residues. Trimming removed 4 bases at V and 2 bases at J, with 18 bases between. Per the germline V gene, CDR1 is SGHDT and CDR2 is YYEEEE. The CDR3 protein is CASSPERGATNYGYTF. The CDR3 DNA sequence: TGTGCCAGCAGCCCAGAACGGGGGGCCACAAACTATGGCTACACCTTC.

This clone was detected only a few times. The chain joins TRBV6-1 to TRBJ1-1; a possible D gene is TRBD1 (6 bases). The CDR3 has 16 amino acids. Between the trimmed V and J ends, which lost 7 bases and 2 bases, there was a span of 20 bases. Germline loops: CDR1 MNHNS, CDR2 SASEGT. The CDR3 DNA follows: TGTGCCAGCACAGGGGCCTGGGGATGGGAAAACACTGAAGCTTTCTTT. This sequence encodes CASTGAWGWENTEAFF.

The CDR3, as DNA: TGTGCCAGCAGCTTAGTCCCACAGGTTTCACCCCTCCACTTT. Translation: CASSLVPQVSPLHF. This chain uses TRBV11-1 with TRBJ1-6; a possible D gene is TRBD1 (5 bases). This CDR3 has 14 residues. The germline V and J ends were trimmed by 1 base and 9 bases, with 10 bases remaining between them. The germline gives CDR1 SGHAT, CDR2 FQDESV (reference sequence). The full variable domain, its missing parts supplied by reference TRBV11-1 and TRBJ1-6, is EAEVAQSPRYKITEKSQAVAFWCDPISGHATLYWYRQILGQGPELLVQFQDESVVDDSQLPKDRFSAERLKGVDSTLKIQPAELGDSAMYLCASSLVPQVSPLHFGNGTRLTVT.

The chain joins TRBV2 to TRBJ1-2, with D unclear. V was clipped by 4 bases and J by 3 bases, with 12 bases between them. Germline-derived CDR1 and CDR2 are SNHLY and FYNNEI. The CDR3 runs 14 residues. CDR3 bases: TGTGCCAGCAGTGGAGCATACGGTTACTATGGCTACACCTTC. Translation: CASSGAYGYYGYTF. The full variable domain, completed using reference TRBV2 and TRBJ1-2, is EPEVTQTPSHQVTQMGQEVILRCVPISNHLYFYWYRQILGQKVEFLVSFYNNEISEKSEIFDDQFSVERPDGSNFTLKIRSTKLEDSAMYFCASSGAYGYYGYTFGSGTRLTVV.

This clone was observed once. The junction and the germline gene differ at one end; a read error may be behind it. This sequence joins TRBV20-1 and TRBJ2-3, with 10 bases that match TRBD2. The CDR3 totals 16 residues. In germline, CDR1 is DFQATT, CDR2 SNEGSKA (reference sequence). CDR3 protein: CSARDVLAGETGTQYF. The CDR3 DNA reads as TGCAGTGCTAGAGATGTTCTAGCGGGAGAGACAGGTACGCAGTATTTT.

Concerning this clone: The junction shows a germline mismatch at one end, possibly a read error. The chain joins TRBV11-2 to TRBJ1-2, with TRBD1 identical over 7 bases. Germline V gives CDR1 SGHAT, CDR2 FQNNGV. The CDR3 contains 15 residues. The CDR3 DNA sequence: TGTGCCAGCAGCTTGAATAACAGGGGTGGCTATGTCTACACCTTC. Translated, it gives CASSLNNRGGYVYTF.

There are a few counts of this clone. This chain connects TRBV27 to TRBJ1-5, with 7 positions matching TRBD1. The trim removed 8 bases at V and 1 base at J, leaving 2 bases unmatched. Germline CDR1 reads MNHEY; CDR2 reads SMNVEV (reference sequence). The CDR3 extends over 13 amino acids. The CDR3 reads CASAGQSNQPQHF. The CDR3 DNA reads TGTGCCAGCGCGGGACAGAGCAATCAGCCCCAGCATTTT.

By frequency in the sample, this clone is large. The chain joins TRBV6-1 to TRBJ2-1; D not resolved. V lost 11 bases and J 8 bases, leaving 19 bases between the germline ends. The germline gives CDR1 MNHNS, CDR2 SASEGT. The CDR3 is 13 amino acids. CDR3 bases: TGTGCCGCAGCTGATACAAGTGGCCATGAGCAGTTCTTC. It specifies CAAADTSGHEQFF.

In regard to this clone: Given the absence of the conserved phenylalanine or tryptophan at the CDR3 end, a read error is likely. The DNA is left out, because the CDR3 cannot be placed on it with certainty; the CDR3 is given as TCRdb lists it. CDR3 amino acids: CASSDGMYEQCS. This chain links TRBV12-3 or TRBV12-4 with TRBJ2-7. The CDR3 is made up of 12 amino acids, end residues included.

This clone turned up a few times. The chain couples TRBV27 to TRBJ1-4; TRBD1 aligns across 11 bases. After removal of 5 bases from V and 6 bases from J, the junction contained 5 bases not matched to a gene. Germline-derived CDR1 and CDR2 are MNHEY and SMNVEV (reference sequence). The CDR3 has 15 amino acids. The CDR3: CASSLGQGAHEKLFF. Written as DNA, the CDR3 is TGTGCCAGCAGTCTAGGACAGGGGGCGCATGAAAAACTGTTTTTT.

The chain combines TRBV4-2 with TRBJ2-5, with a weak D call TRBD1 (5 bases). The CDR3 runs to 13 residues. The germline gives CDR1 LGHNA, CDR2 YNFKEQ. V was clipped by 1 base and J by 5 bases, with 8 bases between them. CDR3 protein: CASSQARGETQYF. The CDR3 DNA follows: TGTGCCAGCAGCCAAGCTAGGGGCGAGACCCAGTACTTC.

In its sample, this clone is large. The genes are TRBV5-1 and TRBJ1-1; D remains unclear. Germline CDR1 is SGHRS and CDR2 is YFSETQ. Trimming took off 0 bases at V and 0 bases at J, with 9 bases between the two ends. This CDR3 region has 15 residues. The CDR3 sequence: CASSLGVDLNTEAFF. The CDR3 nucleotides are TGCGCCAGCAGCTTGGGGGTAGATCTGAACACTGAAGCTTTCTTT.

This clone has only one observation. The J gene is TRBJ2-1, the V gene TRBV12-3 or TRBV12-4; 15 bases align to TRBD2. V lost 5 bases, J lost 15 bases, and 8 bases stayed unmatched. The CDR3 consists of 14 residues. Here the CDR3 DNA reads TGTGCCAGCAGTCCCGGGACTAGCGGGGGGTCGTCGTTCTTC. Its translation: CASSPGTSGGSSFF.

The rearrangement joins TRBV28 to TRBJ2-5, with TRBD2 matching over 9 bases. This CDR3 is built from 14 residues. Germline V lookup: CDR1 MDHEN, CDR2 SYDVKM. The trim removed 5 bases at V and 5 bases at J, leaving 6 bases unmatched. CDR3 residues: CASSKAGGGETQYF. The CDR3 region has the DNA TGTGCCAGCAGTAAAGCGGGAGGCGGGGAGACCCAGTACTTC.

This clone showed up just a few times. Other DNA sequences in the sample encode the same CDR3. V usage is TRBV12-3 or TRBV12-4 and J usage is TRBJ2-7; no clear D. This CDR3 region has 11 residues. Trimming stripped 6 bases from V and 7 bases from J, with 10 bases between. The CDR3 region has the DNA TGTGCCAGCAGCCTCACTGCGGAGCAGTACTTC. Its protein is CASSLTAEQYF.

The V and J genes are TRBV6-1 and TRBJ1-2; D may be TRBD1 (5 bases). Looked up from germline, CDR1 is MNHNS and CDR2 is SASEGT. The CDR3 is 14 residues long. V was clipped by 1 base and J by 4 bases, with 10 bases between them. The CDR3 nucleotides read TGTGCCAGCAGTGAAGAGGGGCGGATCTATGGCTACACCTTC. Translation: CASSEEGRIYGYTF.

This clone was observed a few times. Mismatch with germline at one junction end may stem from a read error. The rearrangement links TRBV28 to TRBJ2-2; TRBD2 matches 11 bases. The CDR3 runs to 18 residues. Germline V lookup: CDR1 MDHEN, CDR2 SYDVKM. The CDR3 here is CASGLTGLAGGNTGELFF. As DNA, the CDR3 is TGTGCCAGCGGTTTAACCGGACTAGCGGGCGGGAACACCGGGGAGCTGTTTTTT.

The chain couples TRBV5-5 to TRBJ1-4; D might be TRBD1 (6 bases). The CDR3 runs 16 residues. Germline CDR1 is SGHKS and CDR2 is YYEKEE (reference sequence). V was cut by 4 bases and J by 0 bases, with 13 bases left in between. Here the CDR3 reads CASSDRLTSTNEKLFF. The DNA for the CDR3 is TGTGCCAGCAGCGACAGGCTAACCTCAACTAATGAAAAACTGTTTTTT.

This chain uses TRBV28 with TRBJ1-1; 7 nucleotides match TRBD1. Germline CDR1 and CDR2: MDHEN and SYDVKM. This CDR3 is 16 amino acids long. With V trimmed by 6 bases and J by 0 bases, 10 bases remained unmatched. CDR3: CASRPMKTGLNTEAFF. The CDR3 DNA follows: TGTGCCAGCAGGCCTATGAAGACAGGGTTGAACACTGAAGCTTTCTTT. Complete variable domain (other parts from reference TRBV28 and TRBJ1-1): DVKVTQSSRYLVKRTGEKVFLECVQDMDHENMFWYRQDPGLGLRLIYFSYDVKMKEKGDIPEGYSVSREKKERFSLILESASTNQTSMYLCASRPMKTGLNTEAFFGQGTRLTVV.

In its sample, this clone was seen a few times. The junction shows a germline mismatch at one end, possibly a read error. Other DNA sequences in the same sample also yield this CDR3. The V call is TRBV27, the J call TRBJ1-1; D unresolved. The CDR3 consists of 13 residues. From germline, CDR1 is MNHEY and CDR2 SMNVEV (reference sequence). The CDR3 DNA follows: TGTGCCAGCACGCCCCGGGCGGGCACTGAAGCCTTCTTT. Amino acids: CASTPRAGTEAFF.

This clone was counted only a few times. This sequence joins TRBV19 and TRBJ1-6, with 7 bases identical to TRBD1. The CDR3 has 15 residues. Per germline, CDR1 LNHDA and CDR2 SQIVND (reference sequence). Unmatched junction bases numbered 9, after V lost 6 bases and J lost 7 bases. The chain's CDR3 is CASRVVGTENSPLHF. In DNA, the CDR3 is TGTGCCAGTAGAGTAGTAGGGACAGAGAATTCACCCCTCCACTTT.